The 19 T cell receptor beta chains presented below share a single source sample, sequenced in a study of CD8 T cells in ankylosing spondylitis. Study-wide findings and caveats: Among TCR beta sequences, a motif of about 8 highly homologous variants appeared characteristic of ankylosing spondylitis blood.

These receptors have no identified antigens. Each CDR3 protein gets one entry after TCRdb re-called the 5' RACE reads with MiXCR. The sample carries roughly 700,000 distinct CDR3 sequences, about 20% recorded once. What was sequenced was blood, either unsorted or a sorted T cell fraction (not recorded which). Every receptor here comes from a male donor with ankylosing spondylitis.

This clonotype was recorded a few times. V usage is TRBV7-9 and J usage is TRBJ2-1, with D tentatively TRBD1 (7 bases). The germline V gene encodes CDR1 SEHNR and CDR2 FQNEAQ (reference sequence). Trimming took 5 bases from V and 2 from J, leaving 16 bases between them. The CDR3 consists of 16 residues. CDR3 sequence reads: CASSRRQGGTYNEQFF. CDR3 coding DNA: TGTGCCAGCAGCCGTCGACAGGGCGGGACCTACAATGAGCAGTTCTTC.

This clonotype was seen a few times. As DNA, the CDR3 is TGTGCCACCAGCAGACGTCCGGAGCCCACAGATACGCAGTATTTT. This encodes CATSRRPEPTDTQYF. The J gene is TRBJ2-3, the V gene TRBV15, with D uncertain. This CDR3 has 15 residues. Germline V gives CDR1 LNHNV, CDR2 YYDKDF (reference sequence). The ends were cut back, 2 bases at V and 2 bases at J, with 11 bases in the middle.

The chain uses TRBV5-1 and TRBJ2-5; the D is unclear. CDR1 is SGHRS, CDR2 YFSETQ, per germline. The CDR3 extends over 13 amino acids. V was trimmed by 3 bases and J by 2 bases, leaving 8 bases between them. This CDR3 reads CASSSNLQETQYF. CDR3 coding DNA: TGCGCCAGCAGCTCCAACTTGCAAGAGACCCAGTACTTC.

CDR3 in amino acids: CSVQQGASGPSGVYEQYF. CDR3 in DNA: TGCAGTGTTCAACAGGGGGCTAGCGGCCCCTCGGGCGTCTACGAGCAGTACTTC. The gene calls are TRBV20-1 and TRBJ2-7; TRBD1 aligns across 9 bases. There are 18 residues in the CDR3. CDR1 is DFQATT and CDR2 is SNEGSKA in the germline V gene (reference sequence). Trimming cost V 7 bases and J 3 bases; bases outside gene matches: 22.

This clonotype was detected ten times or more. CDR3 region: CASSPLAVAKNIQYF. The CDR3 coding sequence is TGTGCCAGCAGTCCTCTAGCGGTAGCCAAAAACATTCAGTACTTC. This rearrangement joins TRBV12-3 or TRBV12-4 to TRBJ2-4; 7 bases are a match to TRBD2. This CDR3 has 15 amino acids. V shed 5 bases and J 0 bases; nucleotides not matched to a gene: 4.

This clonotype was seen a few times. The V and J genes are TRBV20-1 and TRBJ1-2; no clear D gene. Germline V gene sequence: CDR1 DFQATT, CDR2 SNEGSKA (reference sequence). The CDR3 loop spans 14 amino acids. Trimming removed 0 bases at V and 0 bases at J, with 8 bases between. In nucleotides, the CDR3 is TGCAGTGCTAGAGAGATTGGGACTAACTATGGCTACACCTTC. It yields the protein CSAREIGTNYGYTF.

The chain carries TRBV6-1 and TRBJ2-7; D may correspond to TRBD1 or TRBD2 (5 bases each). CDR3 length: 14 residues. The ends were cut back, 5 bases at V and 3 bases at J, with 14 bases in the middle. The germline V gene has CDR1 MNHNS and CDR2 SASEGT. CDR3 amino acids: CASSLRDGFYEQYF. The CDR3 region has the DNA TGTGCCAGCAGTCTCCGGGACGGCTTCTACGAGCAGTACTTC.

The sample holds a few counts of this clonotype. The CDR3 bases are TGTGCCAGCAGCTTAAACGCAGGGGGCCACAATGAGCAGTTCTTC. Protein: CASSLNAGGHNEQFF. V gene TRBV7-9 combines with J gene TRBJ2-1; 8 bases fit TRBD1. Germline CDR1 and CDR2: SEHNR and FQNEAQ (reference sequence). V gave up 2 bases and J gave up 5 bases; unmatched junction bases: 5. The CDR3 sequence is 15 residues long.

This clonotype was observed a handful of times. The genes are TRBV5-1 and TRBJ2-7, with 7 nucleotides matching TRBD1. The CDR3 is made up of 14 amino acids. Germline V CDR1 and CDR2: SGHRS, YFSETQ. With V trimmed by 4 bases and J by 4 bases, 8 bases remained unmatched. The CDR3 is CASSKGQAVYEQYF. CDR3 nucleotide sequence: TGCGCCAGCAGCAAAGGACAGGCGGTTTACGAGCAGTACTTC.

The chain combines TRBV7-9 with TRBJ2-1, with 9 bases matching TRBD2. CDR1 is SEHNR, CDR2 FQNEAQ, per germline (reference sequence). The CDR3 sequence is 14 residues long. With 7 bases clipped from V and 7 bases from J, the junction kept 8 bases outside the gene matches. The CDR3 reads CASIVDSGRNEQFF. CDR3 DNA: TGTGCCAGCATTGTGGATAGCGGGAGAAATGAGCAGTTCTTC.

Many counts were recorded for this clonotype. The chain recombines TRBV7-2 with TRBJ1-1; 10 bases agree with TRBD1. Trimming at V came to 3 bases and at J to 5 bases, leaving 6 bases not matched to a gene. The CDR3 covers 15 residues. Germline loops: CDR1 SGHTA, CDR2 FQGNSA. The CDR3 reads CASSFGTGERTEAFF. CDR3 DNA sequence: TGTGCCAGCAGCTTCGGGACAGGGGAGAGAACTGAAGCTTTCTTT. Full variable domain (remainder filled in from reference TRBV7-2 and TRBJ1-1): GAGVSQSPSNKVTEKGKDVELRCDPISGHTALYWYRQSLGQGLEFLIYFQGNSAPDKSGLPSDRFSAERTGGSVSTLTIQRTQQEDSAVYLCASSFGTGERTEAFFGQGTRLTVV.

The gene calls are TRBV5-1 and TRBJ2-3; 10 nucleotides match TRBD1. Germline lookup yields CDR1 SGHRS and CDR2 YFSETQ. After removal of 7 bases from V and 4 bases from J, the junction contained 12 bases not matched to a gene. The CDR3 has 16 amino acids. CDR3 sequence (DNA): TGCGCCAGCGGACATGCTAAAGGACAGGGGGCAGATACGCAGTATTTT. Amino acids: CASGHAKGQGADTQYF. Combining the CDR3 with reference TRBV5-1 and TRBJ2-3 gives the whole variable domain KAGVTQTPRYLIKTRGQQVTLSCSPISGHRSVSWYQQTPGQGLQFLFEYFSETQRNKGNFPGRFSGRQFSNSRSEMNVSTLELGDSALYLCASGHAKGQGADTQYFGPGTRLTVL.

The rearrangement joins TRBV5-1 to TRBJ2-5, with D possibly matching TRBD2 (5 bases). The CDR3 has 13 residues. Germline V lookup: CDR1 SGHRS, CDR2 YFSETQ. V gave up 1 base and J gave up 3 bases, with 7 bases separating them. The CDR3 loop reads CASSLKRKETQYF. The CDR3 DNA reads as TGCGCCAGCAGCTTGAAGCGGAAAGAGACCCAGTACTTC.

The genes are TRBV5-1 and TRBJ2-7; no firm D call. Trimming stripped 0 bases from V and 4 bases from J, with 14 bases between. The CDR3 has 15 residues. Germline CDR1 SGHRS, CDR2 YFSETQ. The CDR3 sequence: CASSLGVTETYEQYF. As DNA, the CDR3 is TGCGCCAGCAGCTTGGGCGTGACGGAAACTTACGAGCAGTACTTC.

This clonotype was recorded a few times. The chain links TRBV5-1 to TRBJ2-1; TRBD2 aligns across 16 bases. There are 15 residues in the CDR3. J was trimmed by 8 bases and V by 4 bases; bases with no gene match: 3. Germline assignment: CDR1 SGHRS and CDR2 YFSETQ. The CDR3 nucleotides read TGCGCCAGCAGCCCGGGACTAGCGGGAGGGGATGAGCAGTTCTTC. It is translated as CASSPGLAGGDEQFF. Full variable domain (outside the CDR3, taken from reference TRBV5-1 and TRBJ2-1): KAGVTQTPRYLIKTRGQQVTLSCSPISGHRSVSWYQQTPGQGLQFLFEYFSETQRNKGNFPGRFSGRQFSNSRSEMNVSTLELGDSALYLCASSPGLAGGDEQFFGPGTRLTVL.

The chain is built from TRBV6-5 and TRBJ1-6, with D uncertain. Germline V gene lookup returns CDR1 MNHEY and CDR2 SVGAGI. This CDR3 has 15 amino acids. Trimming pared 2 bases from V and 3 bases from J, leaving 8 bases between. In DNA, the CDR3 is TGTGCCAGCAGTTACCAGAACAGCTATAATTCACCCCTCCACTTT. It yields the protein CASSYQNSYNSPLHF.

V gene TRBV20-1 combines with J gene TRBJ2-4; 7 bases agree with TRBD1. Germline CDR1 DFQATT, CDR2 SNEGSKA (reference sequence). V lost 4 bases, J lost 0 bases, and 6 bases stayed unmatched. This CDR3 has 15 amino acids. CDR3 amino acids: CSAIQGSLAKNIQYF. In nucleotides, the CDR3 is TGCAGTGCTATACAGGGGTCCCTAGCCAAAAACATTCAGTACTTC.

This clonotype was counted between two and nine times. The V call is TRBV4-3, the J call TRBJ1-2, with D possibly being TRBD1 (5 bases). The germline V gene encodes CDR1 LGHNA and CDR2 YSLEER. The CDR3 is made up of 16 amino acids. V lost 1 base and J 5 bases, leaving 17 bases between the germline ends. CDR3 region: CASSQGVAGTEYGYTF. The CDR3 coding sequence is TGCGCCAGCAGCCAAGGGGTCGCCGGGACGGAATATGGCTACACCTTC.

This clonotype occurred a few times. The chain joins TRBV20-1 to TRBJ2-7; D is uncertain. Looked up from germline, CDR1 is DFQATT and CDR2 is SNEGSKA (reference sequence). Trimming cost V 3 bases and J 1 base, with 4 bases left between them. The CDR3 has 11 residues. CDR3 region: CSARLSYEQYF. The CDR3 DNA is TGCAGTGCTAGGCTATCCTACGAGCAGTACTTC.